This passage covers 10 T cell receptor beta chains from one sample sequenced in a study of monozygotic twins with inflammatory bowel disease (dated by TCRdb to between 2018 and 2021). Preparation of the library involved 5' RACE. These reads were obtained on an Illumina HiSeq 2500. TCRdb reprocessed the public reads and reports one entry per CDR3 protein sequence, without DNA. The sample's table covers 350,000 to 400,000 distinct CDR3 sequences. The ten largest clones capture just over 2.5% of the sample. The specimen sequenced was blood. These receptors originate from a human donor with ulcerative colitis or Crohn's disease, or a healthy co-twin of an affected twin (not recorded which).

The V and J genes are TRBV27 and TRBJ1-2; the TCRdb D gene call, TRBD1, has no DNA to confirm it. This CDR3 is built from 14 residues. Germline V CDR1 and CDR2: MNHEY, SMNVEV (reference sequence). This CDR3 reads CASSFQGQHYGYTF.

The chain carries TRBV4-2 and TRBJ1-1; TCRdb gives TRBD1 as the D gene, but with no DNA this cannot be confirmed. Germline V gene lookup returns CDR1 LGHNA and CDR2 YNFKEQ. The CDR3 has 13 residues. This CDR3 reads CASSQYRDTEAFF.

V and J are TRBV28 and TRBJ2-1; TCRdb returns TRBD2, unconfirmable since there is no DNA. CDR3 length: 20 residues. Germline V gene lookup returns CDR1 MDHEN and CDR2 SYDVKM. The CDR3 sequence is CASRPTSGGQEASSYNEQFF.

The chain links TRBV7-2 to TRBJ2-5; TCRdb designates TRBD2, a call that cannot be tested without DNA. The CDR3 is 13 residues long. The germline V gene has CDR1 SGHTA and CDR2 FQGNSA. The CDR3 sequence is CASIRGGPETQYF. The full variable domain, in which reference TRBV7-2 and TRBJ2-5 provide the parts outside the CDR3, is GAGVSQSPSNKVTEKGKDVELRCDPISGHTALYWYRQSLGQGLEFLIYFQGNSAPDKSGLPSDRFSAERTGGSVSTLTIQRTQQEDSAVYLCASIRGGPETQYFGPGTRLLVL.

The chain links TRBV7-2 to TRBJ1-1. The length of the CDR3 is 14 residues. The germline V gene has CDR1 SGHTA and CDR2 FQGNSA. CDR3 protein: CASSLAFLNTEAFF.

The J gene is TRBJ2-1, the V gene TRBV4-2. Germline V gene sequence: CDR1 LGHNA, CDR2 YNFKEQ. CDR3 length: 12 amino acids. The CDR3 protein is CASSQDELGQFF.

The V call is TRBV11-2, the J call TRBJ2-7; the D call of TRBD2 rests on TCRdb alone, since no DNA is present to check it. CDR1 SGHAT and CDR2 FQNNGV come from the germline V gene. CDR3 length equals 15 residues. CDR3 sequence: CASSIKGLAGYEQYF.

The J gene is TRBJ2-3, the V gene TRBV5-1; TCRdb gives TRBD1 as the D gene, but with no DNA this cannot be confirmed. This CDR3 contains 15 residues. Looked up from germline, CDR1 is SGHRS and CDR2 is YFSETQ. The CDR3: CASSLQVAGADTQYF.

This rearrangement joins TRBV6-5 to TRBJ2-7. Germline V gene sequence: CDR1 MNHEY, CDR2 SVGAGI. There are 12 residues in the CDR3. The CDR3 loop reads CASRSLSWEQYF.

The CDR3 protein is CASSYRDSLHRPQHF. The chain combines TRBV6-2 or TRBV6-3 with TRBJ1-5; TCRdb calls TRBD1, which cannot be checked without DNA. The germline V gene encodes CDR1 MNHEY and CDR2 SVGEGT. CDR3 length: 15 amino acids.